These T cell receptor beta chains were read from a single sample in a study of blood T cell repertoires in COVID-19. Measured with immunoSEQ multiplex PCR; TCRdb has only the in-frame clones, and not every one. The sample includes under 170,000 clones, roughly 90% of them seen just once. Material for sequencing was peripheral blood. The receptors shown here come from an older woman with active or convalescent COVID-19. The CDR3 runs from the conserved cysteine through the conserved F or W. A D gene is named only where the DNA matches it firmly. Size values are once, few and many counts, or a class for expanded clones, and some rows have none.

size: -; length: 15; V: TRBV3-1/TRBV3-2; D: -; J: TRBJ2-3; DNA: TGTGCCAGCAGCCACTACAGGAGTTTCCCAGATACGCAGTATTTT; CDR3: CASSHYRSFPDTQYF
size: once; length: 15; V: TRBV6-5; D: TRBD1; J: TRBJ1-5; DNA: TGTGCCAGCAGTAACCGGGACAGGGGTGATCAGCCCCAGCATTTT; CDR3: CASSNRDRGDQPQHF
size: -; length: 18; V: TRBV7-3; D: -; J: TRBJ2-3; DNA: TGTGCCAGCAGCCCCTTCTACAGTGTGCGGGGCCGCACAGATACGCAGTATTTT; CDR3: CASSPFYSVRGRTDTQYF
size: -; length: 14; V: TRBV5-4; D: -; J: TRBJ2-6; DNA: TGTGCCAGTCGGACAGATTCCAAGGCCAACGTCCTGACTTTC; CDR3: CASRTDSKANVLTF
size: once; length: 13; V: TRBV2; D: TRBD1; J: TRBJ1-5; DNA: TGTGCCAGCAGTGGACAGGGTGATCAGCCCCAGCATTTT; CDR3: CASSGQGDQPQHF
size: -; length: 13; V: TRBV29-1; D: TRBD1; J: TRBJ1-3; DNA: TGCAGCGGACAGGGGAGAGTTGGAAACACCATATATTTT; CDR3: CSGQGRVGNTIYF
size: -; length: 16; V: TRBV6-2/TRBV6-3; D: TRBD2; J: TRBJ2-1; DNA: TGTGCCAGCAGTTACTCTCCGACTAGCCTCTACAATGAGCAGTTCTTC; CDR3: CASSYSPTSLYNEQFF
size: -; length: 11; V: TRBV12-3/TRBV12-4; D: -; J: TRBJ1-1; DNA: TGTGCCAGCAGTTCGTACACTGAAGCTTTCTTT; CDR3: CASSSYTEAFF
size: -; length: 15; V: TRBV4-3; D: -; J: TRBJ2-3; DNA: TGCGCCAGCAGCCAAGCCACACCTAGCACAGATACGCAGTATTTT; CDR3: CASSQATPSTDTQYF
size: -; length: 14; V: TRBV23-1; D: TRBD1; J: TRBJ1-4; DNA: TGCGCCAGCACCCTAACAAGGACAGGCGAAAAACTGTTTTTT; CDR3: CASTLTRTGEKLFF
size: -; length: 13; V: TRBV19; D: -; J: TRBJ2-7; DNA: TGTGCCAGTACCGACCTCAGCGGTTACGAGCAGTACTTC; CDR3: CASTDLSGYEQYF
size: -; length: 17; V: TRBV12-5; D: TRBD1; J: TRBJ2-2; DNA: TGTGCTAGTGGTTTGTACCCGGGACAGCTGAACACCGGGGAGCTGTTTTTT; CDR3: CASGLYPGQLNTGELFF
size: -; length: 15; V: TRBV29-1; D: TRBD1; J: TRBJ1-6; DNA: TGCAGCGTTCTAGTAGGGGACAGAGATAATTCACCCCTCCACTTT; CDR3: CSVLVGDRDNSPLHF
size: -; length: 17; V: TRBV12-5; D: -; J: TRBJ1-4; DNA: TGTGCTAGTGGTTCCCTGAAAGGGAGCTATAATAATGAAAAACTGTTTTTT; CDR3: CASGSLKGSYNNEKLFF
size: -; length: 13; V: TRBV29-1; D: -; J: TRBJ1-1; DNA: TGCAGCGTTGACCAGACAGAGAACACTGAAGCTTTCTTT; CDR3: CSVDQTENTEAFF
size: -; length: 14; V: TRBV5-1; D: TRBD1; J: TRBJ1-1; DNA: TGCGCCAGCAGCTTGGGGGCAGGGGGCACTGAAGCTTTCTTT; CDR3: CASSLGAGGTEAFF
size: -; length: 13; V: TRBV6-6; D: -; J: TRBJ1-1; DNA: TGTGCCAGCAGAGACTCGGACAGCTTTGAAGCTTTCTTT; CDR3: CASRDSDSFEAFF
size: once; length: 14; V: TRBV10-1; D: TRBD1; J: TRBJ2-3; DNA: TGCGCCCGCAGCCGTCCGGACAGGGCAGATACGCAGTATTTT; CDR3: CARSRPDRADTQYF
size: once; length: 14; V: TRBV7-2; D: -; J: TRBJ2-7; DNA: TGTGCCAGCAGCTTAGATCACAGTTCCTACGAGCAGTACTTC; CDR3: CASSLDHSSYEQYF
size: -; length: 12; V: TRBV12-5; D: -; J: TRBJ1-3; DNA: TGTGCTAGTGGTACAACTGGAAACACCATATATTTT; CDR3: CASGTTGNTIYF
size: -; length: 16; V: TRBV29-1; D: -; J: TRBJ1-1; DNA: TGCAGCGTGGAGAAAGGGGGGGCCAGGGAGAACACTGAAGCTTTCTTT; CDR3: CSVEKGGARENTEAFF
size: once; length: 15; V: TRBV7-2; D: TRBD2; J: TRBJ2-5; DNA: TGTGCCAGCAGCTTAGCAACTAGCGGGGGGGCTGCCCAGTACTTC; CDR3: CASSLATSGGAAQYF
size: -; length: 14; V: TRBV5-1; D: TRBD1; J: TRBJ2-3; DNA: TGCGCCAGCAGCGGGACAGGGGCGGCAGATACGCAGTATTTT; CDR3: CASSGTGAADTQYF
size: -; length: 16; V: TRBV10-3; D: -; J: TRBJ1-3; DNA: TGTGCCATCAGTGGGACACCCATAAGCTCTGGAAACACCATATATTTT; CDR3: CAISGTPISSGNTIYF
size: -; length: 13; V: TRBV7-9; D: -; J: TRBJ2-7; DNA: TGTGCCAGCAGCGCGCGGAATTCCTACGAGCAGTACTTC; CDR3: CASSARNSYEQYF
size: -; length: 15; V: TRBV11-3; D: -; J: TRBJ2-2; DNA: TGTGCCAGCAGCTTTGCGTTCGCGAACACCGGGGAGCTGTTTTTT; CDR3: CASSFAFANTGELFF
size: -; length: 19; V: TRBV4-1; D: TRBD1; J: TRBJ2-7; DNA: TGCGCCAGCAGCTCCCTTCATTGGACAGGGGAGCCCTATGGGGACGAGCAGTACTTC; CDR3: CASSSLHWTGEPYGDEQYF
size: -; length: 13; V: TRBV5-1; D: -; J: TRBJ1-5; DNA: TGCGCCAGCAGCTTGATGGGAGGTCAGCCCCAGCATTTT; CDR3: CASSLMGGQPQHF
size: -; length: 19; V: TRBV4-3; D: TRBD1; J: TRBJ2-6; DNA: TGCGCCAGCAGCCAGGAACCAGGGGGCGTAAGTTCTGGGGCCAACGTCCTGACTTTC; CDR3: CASSQEPGGVSSGANVLTF
size: -; length: 12; V: TRBV30; D: -; J: TRBJ1-2; DNA: TGTGCCTGGAACAGCGGATACTATGGCTACACCTTC; CDR3: CAWNSGYYGYTF
size: -; length: 13; V: TRBV19; D: -; J: TRBJ1-6; DNA: TGTGCCAGTAGTCCGGGTGCTTTCGCACCCCTCCACTTT; CDR3: CASSPGAFAPLHF
size: -; length: 14; V: TRBV18; D: -; J: TRBJ1-3; DNA: TGTGCCAGCTCACCAGCGACAGGAGGAAACACCATATATTTT; CDR3: CASSPATGGNTIYF
size: once; length: 16; V: TRBV9; D: TRBD2; J: TRBJ2-3; DNA: TGTGCCAGCAGCGTAGCGGCGGGGGGCCCCACAGATACGCAGTATTTT; CDR3: CASSVAAGGPTDTQYF
size: few; length: 14; V: TRBV6-5; D: -; J: TRBJ1-5; DNA: TGTGCCAGCCAGCCGGCGACAGGCGACCAGCCCCAGCATTTT; CDR3: CASQPATGDQPQHF
size: -; length: 16; V: TRBV7-2; D: -; J: TRBJ2-3; DNA: TGTGCCAGCAGCTTAGTGGGCCTAGCGAGCACAGATACGCAGTATTTT; CDR3: CASSLVGLASTDTQYF
size: -; length: 15; V: TRBV4-3; D: -; J: TRBJ1-5; DNA: TGCGCCAGCAGCCAAGAGTACAGCCCGAATCAGCCCCAGCATTTT; CDR3: CASSQEYSPNQPQHF
size: -; length: 16; V: TRBV18; D: TRBD1; J: TRBJ1-5; DNA: TGTGCCAGCTCACTATCGACAGGGCGGAACAATCAGCCCCAGCATTTT; CDR3: CASSLSTGRNNQPQHF
size: few; length: 11; V: TRBV29-1; D: -; J: TRBJ2-5; DNA: TGCAGCGTTGTAGTTCAAGAGACCCAGTACTTC; CDR3: CSVVVQETQYF
size: -; length: 15; V: TRBV5-8; D: -; J: TRBJ1-1; DNA: TGTGCCAGGGCAAGGAGGGTAGGAGGAACGGCTGAAGCTTTCTTT; CDR3: CARARRVGGTAEAFF
size: -; length: 15; V: TRBV6-5; D: TRBD1; J: TRBJ2-7; DNA: TGTGCCAGCAGTAAACGACAGGGGGCCCCCTACGAGCAGTACTTC; CDR3: CASSKRQGAPYEQYF
size: -; length: 13; V: TRBV30; D: -; J: TRBJ1-5; DNA: TGTGCCTGGAGTGTACAGGAAAATCAGCCCCAGCATTTT; CDR3: CAWSVQENQPQHF
size: -; length: 14; V: TRBV6-5; D: TRBD2; J: TRBJ2-1; DNA: TGTGCCAGCAGTTACCAGCGGGGGGGGAGTGAGCAGTTCTTC; CDR3: CASSYQRGGSEQFF
size: once; length: 13; V: TRBV23-1; D: TRBD1; J: TRBJ2-7; DNA: TGCGCCAGCAGTCATCTAAACAGGGGGTTGCAGTACTTC; CDR3: CASSHLNRGLQYF
size: few; length: 14; V: TRBV5-1; D: -; J: TRBJ1-6; DNA: TGCGCCAGCAGCTTATGGGGTGGGGGCGAAACCCTCCACTTT; CDR3: CASSLWGGGETLHF
size: -; length: 14; V: TRBV10-1; D: -; J: TRBJ2-1; DNA: TGCGCCAGCAGTGAGTCCGGGAAAGTCAATGAGCAGTTCTTC; CDR3: CASSESGKVNEQFF
size: -; length: 14; V: TRBV4-3; D: TRBD2; J: TRBJ2-7; DNA: TGCGCCAGCAGCCCCCGGACTAGCGGTTACGAGCAGTACTTC; CDR3: CASSPRTSGYEQYF
size: -; length: 12; V: TRBV29-1; D: -; J: TRBJ2-4; DNA: TGCAGCGGTACCACAGGGTCAAACATTCAGTACTTC; CDR3: CSGTTGSNIQYF
size: once; length: 15; V: TRBV6-1; D: -; J: TRBJ2-2; DNA: TGTGCCAGCAGTGAAGCGGCAGGGTCAACCGGGGAGCTGTTTTTT; CDR3: CASSEAAGSTGELFF
size: few; length: 13; V: TRBV19; D: -; J: TRBJ1-4; DNA: TGTGCCAGTAGTCTCTCCGGGGATGAAAAACTGTTTTTT; CDR3: CASSLSGDEKLFF
size: -; length: 14; V: TRBV7-2; D: -; J: TRBJ2-5; DNA: TGTGCCAGCAGTCCGGGACTCAGAGGAGAGACCCAGTACTTC; CDR3: CASSPGLRGETQYF
size: once; length: 15; V: TRBV5-1; D: -; J: TRBJ1-6; DNA: TGCGCCAGCAGCCCGGCGGGACTGTATAATTCACCCCTCCACTTT; CDR3: CASSPAGLYNSPLHF
size: -; length: 13; V: TRBV6-5; D: -; J: TRBJ1-3; DNA: TGTGCCAGCCGGGGGGTCTCTGGAAACACCATATATTTT; CDR3: CASRGVSGNTIYF
size: -; length: 14; V: TRBV2; D: -; J: TRBJ1-1; DNA: TGTGCCAGCAGTGTTGGCCACATGAACACTGAAGCTTTCTTT; CDR3: CASSVGHMNTEAFF
size: -; length: 14; V: TRBV7-2; D: TRBD2; J: TRBJ2-1; DNA: TGTGCCACCAGGCGGGGGGCCGCAAACAATGAGCAGTTCTTC; CDR3: CATRRGAANNEQFF
size: -; length: 15; V: TRBV7-3; D: -; J: TRBJ2-7; DNA: TGTGCCAGCAGCTTAAGGGGGGGCAATGCCTACGAGCAGTACTTC; CDR3: CASSLRGGNAYEQYF
size: -; length: 14; V: TRBV2; D: -; J: TRBJ1-5; DNA: TGTGCCAGCAGTGAGGAGGGGCGCATTCAGCCCCAGCATTTT; CDR3: CASSEEGRIQPQHF
size: -; length: 14; V: TRBV27; D: TRBD2; J: TRBJ2-7; DNA: TGTGCCAGCAGTATCGGGGGGAGCTCCTACGAGCAGTACTTC; CDR3: CASSIGGSSYEQYF
size: few; length: 17; V: TRBV5-1; D: TRBD1; J: TRBJ2-2; DNA: TGCGCCAGCAGCTCCCGGACAGGCACGGTCGACACCGGGGAGCTGTTTTTT; CDR3: CASSSRTGTVDTGELFF
size: -; length: 14; V: TRBV11-2; D: -; J: TRBJ1-4; DNA: TGTGCCAGCAGCAGACAGGAAGTGGGAGAAAAACTGTTTTTT; CDR3: CASSRQEVGEKLFF